This TCR beta chain was captured by sequencing in a study of monozygotic twins with inflammatory bowel disease. Sampling involved one blood draw (around 2.5 ml) for every donor. UMIs with a 6-nucleotide sample barcode were added by template switching. TCRdb reprocessed the 5' RACE reads, keeping one entry per CDR3 protein, no DNA. The table lists approximately 400,000 distinct CDR3 sequences, with about 2.4% in the top ten. Sequencing was performed on blood. The TCR sequence derives from a human donor with ulcerative colitis or Crohn's disease, or a healthy co-twin of an affected twin (not recorded which).

CDR3 sequence reads: CASREVQGNYGYTF. The chain joins TRBV5-4 to TRBJ1-2; TCRdb picks TRBD1, but there is no DNA to check that call. The CDR3 length is 14 residues. Germline CDR1 SGHNT, CDR2 YYREEE (reference sequence).